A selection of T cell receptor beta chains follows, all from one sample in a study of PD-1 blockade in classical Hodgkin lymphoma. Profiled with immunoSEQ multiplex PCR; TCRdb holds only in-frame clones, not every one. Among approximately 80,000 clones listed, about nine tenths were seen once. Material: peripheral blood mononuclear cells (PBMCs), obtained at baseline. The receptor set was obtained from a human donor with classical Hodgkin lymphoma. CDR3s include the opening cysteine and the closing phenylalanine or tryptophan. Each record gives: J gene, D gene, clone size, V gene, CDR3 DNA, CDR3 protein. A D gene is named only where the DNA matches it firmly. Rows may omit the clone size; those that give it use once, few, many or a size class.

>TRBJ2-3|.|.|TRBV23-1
TGCGCCAGCAGTCAACCTTTTCACTCTAGCATCGATACGCAGTATTTT
CASSQPFHSSIDTQYF
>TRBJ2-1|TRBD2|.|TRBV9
TGTGCCAGCAGCGTAAGAGGGAGGGAAGGTGAGCAGTTCTTC
CASSVRGREGEQFF
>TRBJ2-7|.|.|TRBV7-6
TGTGCCAGCAGCTTAGCGGGGGAGCAGTACTTC
CASSLAGEQYF
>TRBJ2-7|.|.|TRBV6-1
TGTGCCAGCGAGGTGGGGGCGAGAGACGAGCAGTACTTC
CASEVGARDEQYF
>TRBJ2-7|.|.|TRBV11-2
TGTGCCAGCAGCTTAGCGTTTCAAAGTTACGAGCAGTACTTC
CASSLAFQSYEQYF
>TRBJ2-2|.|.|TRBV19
TGTGCCAGTAGTATAGGCGGGCCGAGGAGCACCGGGGAGCTGTTTTTT
CASSIGGPRSTGELFF
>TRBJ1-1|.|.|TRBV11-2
TGTGCCAGCAGCTTAAACCCCCTCGGGGCAACTGAAGCTTTCTTT
CASSLNPLGATEAFF
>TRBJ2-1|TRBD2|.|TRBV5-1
TGCGCCAGCAGCTTGGTAGGAGCGGGGGGTTCTTACAATGAGCAGTTCTTC
CASSLVGAGGSYNEQFF
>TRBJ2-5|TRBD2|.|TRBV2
TGTGCCAGCAGTCCCCTGAGCGGGAGGGCCGGAGAGACCCAGTACTTC
CASSPLSGRAGETQYF
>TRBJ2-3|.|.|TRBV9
TGTGCCAGCAGCTCCAGAGAGCGGCGGCACACAGATACGCAGTATTTT
CASSSRERRHTDTQYF
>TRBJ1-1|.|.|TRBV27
TGTGCCAGCAGTTTATACCAGGGGCCCGCGGGGGAAGCTTTCTTT
CASSLYQGPAGEAFF
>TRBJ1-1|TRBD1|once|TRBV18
TGTGCCAGCTCACCCCAGGGGGAGACTGAAGCTTTCTTT
CASSPQGETEAFF
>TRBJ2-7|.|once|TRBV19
TGTGCCAGTAGTATCGGACTGAACTATTACGAGCAGTACTTC
CASSIGLNYYEQYF
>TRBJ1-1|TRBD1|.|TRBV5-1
TGCGCCAGCAGCTTGTCAAGCGGAGTCAGGGGGACTGAAGCTTTCTTT
CASSLSSGVRGTEAFF
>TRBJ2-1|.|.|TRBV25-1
TGTGCCAGCAGTGGAGGCGGGAATGAGCAGTTCTTC
CASSGGGNEQFF
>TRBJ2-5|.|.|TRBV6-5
TGTGCCAGCACCGGCCCGGGTCAGACCCAGTACTTC
CASTGPGQTQYF
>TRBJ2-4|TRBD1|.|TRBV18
TGTGCCAGCTCTCTGACAGGGACGGACATTCAGTACTTC
CASSLTGTDIQYF
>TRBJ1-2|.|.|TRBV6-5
TGTGCCAGCAGTTACGAACAGGGCCTTGATGGCTACACCTTC
CASSYEQGLDGYTF
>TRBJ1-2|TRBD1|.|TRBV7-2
TGTGCCAGCAGCGGCTCCGGGACAGGCTATGGCTACACCTTC
CASSGSGTGYGYTF
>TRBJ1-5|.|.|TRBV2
TGTGCCAGCAGTGAAGTCCTTGCCCGGGACCGTGTGCAGCCCCAGCATTTT
CASSEVLARDRVQPQHF
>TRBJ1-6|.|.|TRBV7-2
TGTGCCAGCAGCTCCCAGAGTAATTCACCCCTCCACTTT
CASSSQSNSPLHF
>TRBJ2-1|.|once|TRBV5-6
TGTGCCAGCAGCCAACCAAATAACAATGAGCAGTTCTTC
CASSQPNNNEQFF
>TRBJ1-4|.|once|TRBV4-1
TGCGCCAGCAGCCAAGACACCGGGACCCTCGTTCGACTGTTTTTT
CASSQDTGTLVRLFF
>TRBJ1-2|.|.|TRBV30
TGTGCCTGGGGCCCCCCGGGTCGTGGGTATGGCTACACCTTC
CAWGPPGRGYGYTF
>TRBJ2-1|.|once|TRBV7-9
TGTGCCAGCAGCTTGCCCCCAGAGGGCTACAATGAGCAGTTCTTC
CASSLPPEGYNEQFF
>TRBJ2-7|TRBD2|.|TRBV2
TGTGCCAGCACCAGGACTAGCGGGTCCTACGAGCAGTACTTC
CASTRTSGSYEQYF
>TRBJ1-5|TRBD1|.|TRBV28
TGTGCCAGCAGCCCTACCGACAGGGGGCGAAATCAGCCCCAGCATTTT
CASSPTDRGRNQPQHF
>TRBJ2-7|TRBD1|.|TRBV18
TGTGCCAGCTCACCACAGGGACAGGCGACCTACGAGCAGTACTTC
CASSPQGQATYEQYF
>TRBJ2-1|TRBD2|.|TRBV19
TGTGCCAGTAGTACGGGACTAGAAGAGCAGTTCTTC
CASSTGLEEQFF
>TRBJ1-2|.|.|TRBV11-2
TGTGCCAGCAGCTTAGATTGGGACATTAGGAACTATGGCTACACCTTC
CASSLDWDIRNYGYTF
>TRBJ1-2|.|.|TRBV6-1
TGTGCCAGCAGTTGGGGGGGGGATGGCTACACCTTC
CASSWGGDGYTF